This section outlines one TCR beta chain sequence together with its context. The sample belongs to a study of cytomegalovirus exposure and HLA in healthy donors. About the research overall: A subsequent analysis reported that the 120 validation repertoires were produced on the same platform that had also been used for the approximately 700 first-cohort repertoires.

Germline lookup yields CDR1 KGHSH and CDR2 LQKENI. V gave up 0 bases and J gave up 10 bases; unmatched junction bases: 9. This CDR3 region has 15 residues. Libraries were prepared by immunoSEQ multiplex PCR; TCRdb keeps only in-frame clonotypes and omits some of them. The sample lists about 130,000 clones, about 91% occurring once. The sequenced sample was PBMCs. The chain is built from TRBV18 and TRBJ1-1; TRBD1 aligns across 9 bases. This clonotype originated in a woman under 30 in good health and CMV-seronegative. CDR3 bases: TGTGCCAGCTCACCACCCCAACAGGGGGCTGTATTAGCTTTCTTT. Encoded protein: CASSPPQQGAVLAFF.